This TCR beta chain was found in a study of shared clonotypes between healthy human individuals. The germline V gene has CDR1 ENHRY and CDR2 SYGVKD. V lost 2 bases and J lost 10; bases outside the gene matches: 5. The CDR3 length is 15 residues. Profiling relied on immunoSEQ multiplex PCR, and the TCRdb table lists in-frame clones only, not all of them. The data contain roughly 2 million clones, approximately 94% of them singletons. The chain joins TRBV10-3 to TRBJ2-1; 13 nucleotides match TRBD2. The origin of this receptor is a man younger than 35 in good health. Sequencing input: naive CD4+ T cells sorted from blood. The subset denotes: CD45RA+ positively selected. This chain's CDR3 is CAISEGLAGEKEQFF. CDR3 coding DNA: TGTGCCATCAGTGAGGGACTAGCGGGAGAAAAGGAGCAGTTCTTC.